This entry concerns a single TCR beta chain. This record comes from a study of patients and donors after allogeneic stem cell transplantation. TCRdb independently ran MiXCR on the RT-PCR reads; one entry per CDR3 protein. The sample includes approximately 200,000 distinct CDR3 sequences, around 40% of them seen just once. This CDR3 region has 13 residues. Trimming removed 0 bases at V and 14 bases at J, with 16 bases between. Germline assignment: CDR1 MNHEY and CDR2 SVGAGI. This chain connects TRBV6-5 to TRBJ1-2; unclear D gene. The sample consisted of blood, either unsorted or a sorted T cell fraction (not recorded which). The TCR was taken from a human donor who was either an allogeneic HSCT recipient or a stem cell or donor lymphocyte infusion donor (not recorded which). It is not recorded whose cells these are; they may come from a transplant donor. CDR3 nucleotide sequence: TGTGCCAGCAGTTACTCGTCCTCGGGTGCTAAAACCTTC. Its protein product is CASSYSSSGAKTF.